The entry that follows covers one T cell receptor beta chain sequence. Its antigen is currently unknown. The junction and the germline gene differ at one end; a read error may be behind it. With a constant-region primer, TCR beta cDNA was made from approximately 500 ng of total RNA. Slightly modified ARM-PCR with three nested multiplex PCR rounds yielded TCR beta libraries. TCRdb independently ran MiXCR on the multiplex PCR reads; one entry per CDR3 protein. The data show 100,000 or so distinct CDR3 sequences, with 82% seen just once and under 25% held by the top ten. Without any cell sorting, about 18-31 mg of bulk tissue yielded co-extracted RNA and DNA. These data are taken from a study of tumor-infiltrating lymphocytes in primary liver carcinoma. Notes on the study in general: Lesser overlap characterized tumor-adjacent and tumor-blood pairs relative to tumor region pairs.

The TCR was taken from a man aged 35-49 years with primary liver carcinoma and hepatitis B virus infection. Sequencing used liver tumor tissue from sampling region 3. Subset of the sample: tumor region T3, left-lateral pole.

The CDR3 loop is CAGSVVGQGFSGANVLTF. Written as DNA, the CDR3 is TGTGCCGGCAGCGTGGTTGGGCAGGGGTTTTCTGGGGCCAACGTCCTGACTTTC. V gene TRBV7-9 combines with J gene TRBJ2-6, with a tentative D call TRBD1 (6 bases). The germline gives CDR1 SEHNR, CDR2 FQNEAQ (reference sequence). The CDR3 length is 18 residues. Together with reference TRBV7-9 and TRBJ2-6, the CDR3 gives the full variable domain: DTGVSQNPRHKITKRGQNVTFRCDPISEHNRLYWYRQTLGQGPEFLTYFQNEAQLEKSRLLSDRFSAERPKGSFSTLEIQRTEQGDSAMYLCAGSVVGQGFSGANVLTFGAGSRLTVL.